The rows below give T cell receptor beta chains drawn from one sample of a study of CD8 T cells in Susac syndrome. TCRdb passed the immunoSEQ multiplex PCR reads through MiXCR, listing each CDR3 protein once. The table lists around 190,000 distinct CDR3 sequences, about 95% of them singletons. The sample consisted of CD4+ T cells from PBMCs. The receptors here all came from a human donor in good health. Both conserved end residues are part of each CDR3. D genes are given only for firm matches. Only part of the rows carry a size: once, few, many, or a class if the clone is expanded.

d_gene,v_gene,abundance,j_gene,CDR3nt,CDR3aa
.,TRBV20-1,.,TRBJ1-5,TGCAGTGCTAGTAGGGGTTCCCTTAACAATCAGCCCCAGCATTTT,CSASRGSLNNQPQHF
TRBD1,TRBV27,once,TRBJ2-7,TGTGCCAGCAGGGGGAGGAGAGACAGGGGGCACTCCTACGAGCAGTACTTC,CASRGRRDRGHSYEQYF
.,TRBV19,few,TRBJ1-2,TGTGCCAGTAGTGGAGACAGTTATGGCTACACCTTC,CASSGDSYGYTF
.,TRBV15,.,TRBJ2-3,TGTGCCACCAGCAGAGGTGGGAACACAGATACGCAGTATTTT,CATSRGGNTDTQYF
TRBD2,TRBV20-1,.,TRBJ2-2,TGCAGTGCCCTGGGAGGACTAGCGGGAGGTACCGGGGAGCTGTTTTTT,CSALGGLAGGTGELFF
.,TRBV27,.,TRBJ2-2,TGTGCCAGCAGTTTTAATGGTCGGGAGCTGTTTTTT,CASSFNGRELFF
.,TRBV9,once,TRBJ2-3,TGTGCCAGCAGCGTAGTGGGGGGTTTCACAGATACGCAGTATTTT,CASSVVGGFTDTQYF
.,TRBV29-1,.,TRBJ1-4,TGCAGCGTTGGAGGGAATGAAAAACTGTTTTTT,CSVGGNEKLFF
.,TRBV30,.,TRBJ2-7,TGTGCCTGGGCATTGGACGAGCAGTACTTC,CAWALDEQYF
TRBD1,TRBV29-1,.,TRBJ1-2,TGCAGCGTTGGGGGACAGGGAGGTGGAAACTATGGCTACACCTTC,CSVGGQGGGNYGYTF
TRBD1,TRBV6-2/TRBV6-3,.,TRBJ2-1,TGTGCCAGCAGTTTTTGGCGGACAGGGCTTGAGCAGTTCTTC,CASSFWRTGLEQFF
.,TRBV4-1,.,TRBJ2-1,TGCGCCAGCAGCCGAGAACCCCTCCATGAGCAGTTCTTC,CASSREPLHEQFF
.,TRBV3-1,.,TRBJ2-6,TGTGCCAGCAGTACCGTCTTATCTGGGGCCAACGTCCTGACTTTC,CASSTVLSGANVLTF
.,TRBV7-9,.,TRBJ2-3,TGTGCCAGCAGCCCTTGGGAGAGGGTCACAGATACGCAGTATTTT,CASSPWERVTDTQYF
.,TRBV18,once,TRBJ2-3,TGTGCCAGCTCACCGGCGTTATCAGATACGCAGTATTTT,CASSPALSDTQYF
TRBD1,TRBV15,.,TRBJ2-5,TGTGCCACCAGCAGAGCTACAGGGGGACTTGAGACCCAGTACTTC,CATSRATGGLETQYF
TRBD1,TRBV5-4,.,TRBJ1-1,TGTGCCAGCAGTCTATTTGACAGGGATGGCACTGAAGCTTTCTTT,CASSLFDRDGTEAFF
.,TRBV6-2/TRBV6-3,.,TRBJ2-5,TGTGCCAGCAGTTACTCTCGGCAGGGGATGAGAGAGACCCAGTACTTC,CASSYSRQGMRETQYF
.,TRBV27,.,TRBJ1-2,TGTGCCAGCAGCCTTTCTAGGGACCTGGAGGGCTACACCTTC,CASSLSRDLEGYTF
TRBD1,TRBV6-5,few,TRBJ1-2,TGTGCCAGCAGTTCTGGACAGGGTGGGCACTATGGCTACACCTTC,CASSSGQGGHYGYTF
TRBD1,TRBV18,.,TRBJ2-7,TGTGCCAGCTCACCACCCGACAGGGGCGAGCAGTACTTC,CASSPPDRGEQYF
.,TRBV29-1,once,TRBJ2-3,TGCAGTGACCGGGACGCCTCAGATACGCAGTATTTT,CSDRDASDTQYF
.,TRBV30,once,TRBJ2-1,TGTGCCGTGTCCAGGGGCCATGAGCAGTTCTTC,CAVSRGHEQFF
.,TRBV20-1,.,TRBJ2-5,TGCAGTGCGCCGGTAGGGGAGACCCAGTACTTC,CSAPVGETQYF
.,TRBV4-2,.,TRBJ2-2,TGTGCCAGCAGCCGCCGGGACACTTACACCGGGGAGCTGTTTTTT,CASSRRDTYTGELFF
.,TRBV6-2/TRBV6-3,.,TRBJ2-3,TGTGCCAGCTCTTACGGGGCTAGCACAGATACGCAGTATTTT,CASSYGASTDTQYF
TRBD1,TRBV4-3,.,TRBJ1-2,TGCGCCAGCAGCAACCAGGGGGTATTGAGTGGCTACACCTTC,CASSNQGVLSGYTF
.,TRBV5-1,.,TRBJ2-1,TGCGCCAGCAGCTTGGAACCGCTCAATGAGCAGTTCTTC,CASSLEPLNEQFF
.,TRBV24-1,.,TRBJ2-1,TGTGCCACCAGTGGTCGTGTAGAGCAGTTCTTC,CATSGRVEQFF
.,TRBV5-1,.,TRBJ2-4,TGCGCCAGCAGCCCCCTCGACAGGACCAAAAACATTCAGTACTTC,CASSPLDRTKNIQYF
.,TRBV30,once,TRBJ2-4,TGTGCCTGGAGGGGACTAGCCAAAAACATTCAGTACTTC,CAWRGLAKNIQYF
.,TRBV5-4,once,TRBJ2-1,TGTGCCAGCAGCTCTCCGGACAGCAATGAGCAGTTCTTC,CASSSPDSNEQFF
.,TRBV5-4,.,TRBJ2-3,TGTGCCAGCAGCTTGGATTCAGATACGCAGTATTTT,CASSLDSDTQYF
.,TRBV29-1,.,TRBJ2-2,TGCAGCGTAGACAGCGACGGGGAGCTGTTTTTT,CSVDSDGELFF